The rows below give T cell receptor beta chains drawn from one sample of a study of cytomegalovirus exposure and HLA in healthy donors. TCRdb's table, derived via immunoSEQ multiplex PCR, lists solely in-frame clones and lacks some. The sample holds over 110,000 clones, around four fifths seen once. What was sequenced was PBMCs. Source of these receptors: a female donor in good health and CMV-seronegative. Both conserved end residues are part of each CDR3. D genes are given only for firm matches. Not all rows give a size; the values are once, few, many and, for expanded clones, a class.

>TRBV18|NA|TRBD1|TRBJ2-1
CASSPDRGSYNEQFF
>TRBV7-2|NA|TRBD1|TRBJ1-2
CASSPDRVRGYTF
>TRBV4-3|NA|NA|TRBJ2-2
CASSQDSNTGELFF
>TRBV6-5|NA|NA|TRBJ2-7
CACKRRDERGEQYF
>TRBV10-3|NA|TRBD1|TRBJ2-7
CAISESLGTEPYEQYF
>TRBV16|once|TRBD1|TRBJ1-2
CASSPWQGDGYTF
>TRBV15|once|TRBD2|TRBJ2-7
CATSSSGGPYEQYF
>TRBV27|once|NA|TRBJ1-2
CASSHEADRDNYGYTF
>TRBV4-2|NA|NA|TRBJ1-2
CASSRIGTDYGYPF
>TRBV15|NA|TRBD2|TRBJ2-5
CATSRGEKAGGETQYF
>TRBV23-1|few|TRBD2|TRBJ2-4
CASRIATGGRAKNIQYF
>TRBV29-1|NA|NA|TRBJ2-5
CSVRGQGLEGQYF
>TRBV9|NA|NA|TRBJ2-3
CASSDLRDTQYF
>TRBV7-6|NA|NA|TRBJ1-3
CASSLVAGVGNTIYF
>TRBV5-8|NA|TRBD1|TRBJ1-1
CASRQGAGANTEAFF
>TRBV20-1|NA|NA|TRBJ1-2
CSPSGYTF
>TRBV4-1|NA|TRBD2|TRBJ2-3
CASGTSGGPGGDTQYF
>TRBV25-1|few|NA|TRBJ1-4
CASSDIGGKLFF
>TRBV19|NA|TRBD1|TRBJ1-5
CASRKTGLVIRSQHF
>TRBV7-2|few|TRBD2|TRBJ2-7
CASSLVSPSGGGEQYF
>TRBV28|NA|NA|TRBJ2-1
CASSFRGYLPRNEQFF
>TRBV7-9|NA|TRBD1|TRBJ1-2
CSSSLGQGNYGYTF
>TRBV4-2|NA|NA|TRBJ1-2
CASSQGGRVSDGYPF
>TRBV5-1|NA|TRBD2|TRBJ2-5
CASSLLAGDQETQYF
>TRBV19|NA|TRBD2|TRBJ2-2
CASSIICWDYISSSPNTGELFF
>TRBV5-1|NA|TRBD2|TRBJ2-1
CASSTGLTNNEQFF
>TRBV5-1|NA|TRBD1|TRBJ2-7
CASSPSPGQTYEQYF
>TRBV6-1|NA|NA|TRBJ2-3
CASIPSGGRGDTQYF
>TRBV6-5|NA|NA|TRBJ2-7
CASRQGQSSYEQYF